One T cell receptor beta chain is described in this entry. Its antigen is undetermined. Sequencing used immunoSEQ multiplex PCR; TCRdb keeps in-frame clones, though not all of them. The sample yields 200,000 to 250,000 clones, roughly 87% seen once. The record originates from a study of cytomegalovirus exposure and HLA in healthy donors. Whole-study findings and limits: Most sequenced TCRs were rare (though some public TCRs occurred in many donors).

After removal of 0 bases from V and 5 bases from J, the junction contained 6 bases not matched to a gene. CDR3 length: 15 residues. Germline V gene data show CDR1 as GTSNPN and CDR2 as SVGIG (reference sequence). Sequencing input: PBMCs. This clonotype was sampled from a woman in her late teens or twenties in good health and CMV-seropositive. This rearrangement joins TRBV30 to TRBJ2-5, with TRBD2 matching over 10 bases. CDR3 protein: CAWSVSGGVGETQYF. CDR3 DNA: TGTGCCTGGAGTGTAAGCGGGGGGGTTGGGGAGACCCAGTACTTC.